The rows below give T cell receptor beta chains drawn from one sample of a study of T cells after yellow fever vaccination. TCRdb passed the 5' RACE reads through MiXCR, listing each CDR3 protein once. Of 300,000 or so distinct CDR3 sequences listed, about 7.8% are singletons. Specimen: PBMCs, collected about 49 days after the first yellow fever vaccination. The receptor source for this set is a man aged 18 to 35 who received the YFV17D yellow fever vaccine. Each CDR3 is given with its conserved first and last residue. D genes are given only for firm matches. Clone size is not always given. Where it is, it says once, few, many or a class for expanded clones.

size,V,D,J,CDR3,DNA
few,TRBV3-1,.,TRBJ1-2,CASSQEARGIYGYTF,TGTGCCAGCAGCCAAGAGGCGAGGGGGATCTATGGCTACACCTTC
.,TRBV5-5,.,TRBJ2-3,CASTSSPSYTDTQYF,TGTGCCAGCACCTCATCACCCAGTTACACAGATACGCAGTATTTT
.,TRBV5-1,TRBD2,TRBJ2-7,CASSKTSGSYEQYF,TGCGCCAGCAGCAAGACTAGCGGATCCTACGAGCAGTACTTC
many,TRBV5-1,.,TRBJ2-1,CASSLGHPEGQFF,TGCGCCAGCAGCTTGGGGCACCCCGAAGGGCAGTTCTTC
.,TRBV5-1,.,TRBJ2-1,CASSFISGNEQFF,TGCGCCAGCAGCTTTATCAGCGGCAATGAGCAGTTCTTC
few,TRBV3-1,TRBD1,TRBJ1-2,CASSQGPGTGGHGYTF,TGTGCCAGCAGCCAAGGCCCCGGGACAGGGGGCCATGGCTACACCTTC
.,TRBV20-1,TRBD2,TRBJ2-1,CSARDPRTSASNEQFF,TGCAGTGCTAGAGATCCTCGGACTAGCGCCTCCAATGAGCAGTTCTTC
.,TRBV6-2/TRBV6-3,.,TRBJ2-3,CASSYSGTGNTDTQYF,TGTGCCAGCAGTTACTCTGGGACGGGCAACACAGATACGCAGTATTTT
.,TRBV12-5,.,TRBJ2-5,CASARDGEETQYF,TGTGCTAGTGCCCGGGACGGGGAAGAGACCCAGTACTTC
.,TRBV6-2/TRBV6-3,.,TRBJ1-4,CASSSPSRGATNEKLFF,TGTGCCAGCAGTTCGCCTTCCAGGGGAGCAACTAATGAAAAACTGTTTTTT
many,TRBV6-5,TRBD1,TRBJ2-4,CASSYFEGADIQYF,TGTGCCAGCAGTTACTTCGAGGGGGCGGACATTCAGTACTTC
few,TRBV4-2,.,TRBJ2-4,CASSLIAAGGQNIQYF,TGTGCCAGCAGCTTGATTGCGGCCGGCGGCCAAAACATTCAGTACTTC
few,TRBV5-4,.,TRBJ1-5,CASSLFGGGQPQHF,TGTGCCAGCAGCTTGTTCGGGGGCGGTCAGCCCCAGCATTTT
.,TRBV5-5,.,TRBJ1-5,CASSLLGIYNQPQHF,TGTGCCAGCAGCTTGTTAGGGATCTACAATCAGCCCCAGCATTTT
.,TRBV7-3,.,TRBJ2-1,CASSLRLSGSRDEQFF,TGTGCCAGCAGCTTACGGCTCTCGGGTAGTAGGGATGAGCAGTTCTTC
few,TRBV4-1,TRBD2,TRBJ2-5,CASSRSLERGELQETQYF,TGCGCCAGCAGCCGAAGCCTGGAGCGGGGGGAACTTCAAGAGACCCAGTACTTC
.,TRBV9,.,TRBJ1-6,CASSVAHPRGGSPLHF,TGTGCCAGCAGCGTAGCGCATCCCAGGGGAGGATCACCCCTCCACTTT
.,TRBV5-1,.,TRBJ1-6,CASSRTVSSYNSPLHF,TGCGCCAGCAGCCGGACGGTGAGCTCCTATAATTCACCCCTCCACTTT
.,TRBV12-3/TRBV12-4,TRBD1,TRBJ1-1,CASSYRTGWTEAFF,TGTGCCAGCAGTTATCGGACAGGGTGGACTGAAGCTTTCTTT
many,TRBV11-2,.,TRBJ1-1,CASATLNTEAFF,TGTGCCAGCGCCACATTGAACACTGAAGCTTTCTTT
few,TRBV4-2,.,TRBJ2-3,CASSQDRGASTDTQYF,TGCGCCAGCAGCCAAGATCGAGGTGCTAGCACAGATACGCAGTATTTT
few,TRBV14,.,TRBJ2-2,CASSQALHFGITGELFF,TGTGCCAGCAGCCAAGCTCTTCACTTTGGGATTACCGGGGAGCTGTTTTTT
few,TRBV11-2,.,TRBJ2-1,CASSPSQASSYNEQFF,TGTGCCAGCAGCCCCAGCCAGGCGAGCTCCTACAATGAGCAGTTCTTC
few,TRBV19,TRBD1,TRBJ1-5,CASQQGYQPQHF,TGTGCCAGTCAACAGGGGTATCAGCCCCAGCATTTT
.,TRBV21-1,.,TRBJ2-7,CASSKRQGGTPYEQYF,TGTGCCAGCAGCAAAAGACAGGGGGGGACCCCCTACGAGCAGTACTTC
many,TRBV4-3,TRBD1,TRBJ1-5,CASSPTGIQPQHF,TGCGCCAGCAGCCCGACAGGGATTCAGCCCCAGCATTTT
few,TRBV20-1,TRBD2,TRBJ2-3,CSARSGVATDTQYF,TGCAGTGCTAGAAGCGGGGTAGCCACAGATACGCAGTATTTT
few,TRBV18,.,TRBJ2-7,CASSPAGAERYEQYF,TGTGCCAGCTCACCGGCGGGGGCCGAGAGGTACGAGCAGTACTTC
few,TRBV4-2,TRBD1,TRBJ2-6,CASSQVGGLSGANVLTF,TGTGCCAGCAGCCAAGTAGGGGGCCTCTCTGGGGCCAACGTCCTGACTTTC
.,TRBV10-3,.,TRBJ2-6,CAVQGLGANVLTF,TGTGCCGTACAGGGCCTCGGGGCCAACGTCCTGACTTTC